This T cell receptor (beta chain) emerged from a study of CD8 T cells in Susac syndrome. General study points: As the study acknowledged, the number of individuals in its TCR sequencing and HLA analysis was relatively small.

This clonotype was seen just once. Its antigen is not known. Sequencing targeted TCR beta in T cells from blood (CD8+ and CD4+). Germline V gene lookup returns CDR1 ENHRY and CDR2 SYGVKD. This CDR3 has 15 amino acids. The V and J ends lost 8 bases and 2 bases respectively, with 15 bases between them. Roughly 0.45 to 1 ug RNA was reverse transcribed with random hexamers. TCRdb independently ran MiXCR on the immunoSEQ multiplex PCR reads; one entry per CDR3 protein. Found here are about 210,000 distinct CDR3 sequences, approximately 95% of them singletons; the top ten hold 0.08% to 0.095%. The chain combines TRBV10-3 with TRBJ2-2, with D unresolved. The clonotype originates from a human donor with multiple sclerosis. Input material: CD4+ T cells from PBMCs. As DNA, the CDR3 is TGTGCCATCTCACCCTCCGCGACTAACACCGGGGAGCTGTTTTTT. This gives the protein CAISPSATNTGELFF.